This record covers a single T cell receptor beta chain. CDR1 and CDR2 from the germline V gene are KGHDR and SFDVKD. V trimming: 4 bases; J trimming: 3 bases; junction bases outside the gene matches: 5. This CDR3 has 16 amino acids. These data come from a study of blood T cell repertoires in COVID-19. Study-wide context: COVID-19 samples, acute and convalescent, were from the United States, Italy and Spain.

As handled by the study authors: Estimates of nucleated cell counts were drawn from the amplification of reference gene primers. TCRdb keeps only in-frame clones here, not all; method: immunoSEQ multiplex PCR. D and trimming come from the DNA, and the V and J calls and clone size come from that table. There are roughly 67,000 clones in the sample; about 82% occur only once, and approximately 23% lies in the top ten. Material for sequencing was peripheral blood. The chain has TRBV24-1 and TRBJ1-5, with 10 bases aligning to TRBD1. This sequence originates from a middle-aged man with acute or convalescent COVID-19. This CDR3 is CATSELTGGLNQPQHF. Written as DNA, the CDR3 is TGTGCCACCAGTGAGCTGACAGGGGGCCTCAATCAGCCCCAGCATTTT.